This TCR beta chain was captured in a study of blood T cell repertoires in COVID-19. Study information: T cells, B-cell-depleted T cells, or PBMCs supplied cDNA or gDNA.

How the authors handled the data: Amplified reference gene primers provided the basis for estimating nucleated cell counts. Clones were sequenced by immunoSEQ multiplex PCR, and TCRdb holds only the in-frame ones, with some missing. That table supplies the V and J calls and clone size; D and trimming were determined from the DNA. The sample records 140,000 to 150,000 clones, under 90% being singletons. V gave up 0 bases and J gave up 5 bases, with 11 bases separating them. Germline values: CDR1 SGHRS, CDR2 YFSETQ. The CDR3 contains 14 residues. This clone was counted between two and nine times. This chain connects TRBV5-1 to TRBJ1-1, with D unresolved. The receptor's source is a human donor in a cohort sampled during active COVID-19. The sequencing input was peripheral blood. CDR3 amino acids: CASSLGQPGTEAFF. The DNA of the CDR3 is TGCGCCAGCAGCTTGGGTCAGCCAGGAACTGAAGCTTTCTTT.